This is a list of T cell receptor beta chains from one sample in a study of T cell repertoires in cytomegalovirus infection. TCRdb fed the reads into MiXCR, producing one record per CDR3 protein. The table records hundreds of thousands of distinct CDR3 sequences, about 8.8% of them present only once. Sample: PBMCs. Receptors were obtained from a human donor in good health (CMV status not recorded). Some clones in this sample may be carry-over from other donors' samples. Both conserved end residues are part of each CDR3. The D gene is left open where the match is weak. Clone size, where shown, is once, few, many, or a class for clones that have expanded.

J gene: TRBJ2-1; clone size: many; V gene: TRBV5-8; D gene: .; CDR3 DNA: TGTGCCAGCAGCCAACTACAGGGCTATGAGCAGTTCTTC; CDR3 protein: CASSQLQGYEQFF
J gene: TRBJ2-2; clone size: many; V gene: TRBV6-4; D gene: .; CDR3 DNA: TGTGCCAGCAGTGACTCGATGGGAGTGGGCACCGGGGAGCTGTTTTTT; CDR3 protein: CASSDSMGVGTGELFF
J gene: TRBJ2-3; clone size: many; V gene: TRBV6-1; D gene: TRBD2; CDR3 DNA: TGTGCCAGCAGTGATAGCGGGGGTATCACAGATACGCAGTATTTT; CDR3 protein: CASSDSGGITDTQYF
J gene: TRBJ2-3; clone size: many; V gene: TRBV7-9; D gene: TRBD2; CDR3 DNA: TGTGCCAGCAGCTTAACTAGCGGGGGTTTCACAGATACGCAGTATTTT; CDR3 protein: CASSLTSGGFTDTQYF
J gene: TRBJ2-3; clone size: many; V gene: TRBV20-1; D gene: TRBD2; CDR3 DNA: TGCAGTGCGCCCCCCCCCACTAGCGGGGGGCCGGATACGCAGTATTTT; CDR3 protein: CSAPPPTSGGPDTQYF
J gene: TRBJ1-5; clone size: few; V gene: TRBV28; D gene: .; CDR3 DNA: TGTGCCAGCACCGTTGTCCGGGACGGCGGAAATAGCAATCAGCCCCAGCATTTT; CDR3 protein: CASTVVRDGGNSNQPQHF
J gene: TRBJ2-5; clone size: many; V gene: TRBV28; D gene: .; CDR3 DNA: TGTGCCAGCAGTTTCTTGGGTCGGGAGACCCAGTACTTC; CDR3 protein: CASSFLGRETQYF
J gene: TRBJ2-5; clone size: many; V gene: TRBV7-9; D gene: .; CDR3 DNA: TGTGCCAGCAGCTTGTTACTAGAGACCCAGTACTTC; CDR3 protein: CASSLLLETQYF
J gene: TRBJ2-1; clone size: many; V gene: TRBV6-6; D gene: TRBD1; CDR3 DNA: TGTGCCAGCAGTGGCCCCGGGACAGACCTCTACAATGAGCAGTTCTTC; CDR3 protein: CASSGPGTDLYNEQFF
J gene: TRBJ2-3; clone size: many; V gene: TRBV12-3/TRBV12-4; D gene: .; CDR3 DNA: TGTGCCAGCAGTCCCCACCGGGGGACCCTAAATACGCAGTATTTT; CDR3 protein: CASSPHRGTLNTQYF
J gene: TRBJ1-2; clone size: many; V gene: TRBV7-2; D gene: TRBD1; CDR3 DNA: TGTGCCAGCAGCTTAGGCGCAGGGGGTCGGTATGGCTACACCTTC; CDR3 protein: CASSLGAGGRYGYTF
J gene: TRBJ2-7; clone size: .; V gene: TRBV2; D gene: .; CDR3 DNA: TGTGCCAGCAGTGCGAGGGTCTCCTACGAGCAGTACTTC; CDR3 protein: CASSARVSYEQYF
J gene: TRBJ1-5; clone size: many; V gene: TRBV6-2/TRBV6-3; D gene: .; CDR3 DNA: TGTGCCAGCAGTCGTCCGAGCAATCAGCCCCAGCATTTT; CDR3 protein: CASSRPSNQPQHF
J gene: TRBJ2-1; clone size: .; V gene: TRBV5-8; D gene: TRBD2; CDR3 DNA: TGTGCCAGCAGCTTGGCGGCTAGCGGGCACAATGAGCAGTTCTTC; CDR3 protein: CASSLAASGHNEQFF
J gene: TRBJ2-2; clone size: many; V gene: TRBV7-2; D gene: TRBD2; CDR3 DNA: TGTGCCAGCAGCCCTAGCGGGGGGGCCTTCGGGGAGCTGTTTTTT; CDR3 protein: CASSPSGGAFGELFF
J gene: TRBJ2-5; clone size: many; V gene: TRBV7-9; D gene: .; CDR3 DNA: TGTGCCAGCAGTGAGGAGGGCAAAGAGACCCAGTACTTC; CDR3 protein: CASSEEGKETQYF
J gene: TRBJ2-2; clone size: many; V gene: TRBV2; D gene: TRBD2; CDR3 DNA: TGTGCCAGCACGCCCGGGACGGGGGGGACCGGGGAGCTGTTTTTT; CDR3 protein: CASTPGTGGTGELFF
J gene: TRBJ2-1; clone size: many; V gene: TRBV28; D gene: .; CDR3 DNA: TGTGCCAGCAGTCCAGTCAGGGTGTCACGCGCCGCCTACAATGAGCAGTTCTTC; CDR3 protein: CASSPVRVSRAAYNEQFF
J gene: TRBJ1-5; clone size: few; V gene: TRBV20-1; D gene: .; CDR3 DNA: TGCAGTGCTAGGATGGCGAATAGCAATCAGCCCCAGCATTTT; CDR3 protein: CSARMANSNQPQHF
J gene: TRBJ1-4; clone size: few; V gene: TRBV4-1; D gene: TRBD1; CDR3 DNA: TGCGCCAGCAGCCAAGACCCAAACCGATGGACAGGGTCGAATGAAAAACTGTTTTTT; CDR3 protein: CASSQDPNRWTGSNEKLFF
J gene: TRBJ2-1; clone size: many; V gene: TRBV13; D gene: .; CDR3 DNA: TGTGCCAGCAGCTTAGGCCGAAACCACAATGAGCAGTTCTTC; CDR3 protein: CASSLGRNHNEQFF
J gene: TRBJ1-1; clone size: many; V gene: TRBV19; D gene: TRBD1; CDR3 DNA: TGTGCCAGTAGTCTTCAAGGGGGCGCCATGAACACTGAAGCTTTCTTT; CDR3 protein: CASSLQGGAMNTEAFF
J gene: TRBJ1-1; clone size: .; V gene: TRBV2; D gene: .; CDR3 DNA: TGTGCCAGCAGCCCAGATAGCTCTTCGGCTTTCTTT; CDR3 protein: CASSPDSSSAFF
J gene: TRBJ1-1; clone size: many; V gene: TRBV10-3; D gene: .; CDR3 DNA: TGTGCCATCAGCCGAGCGGAGAACACTGAAGCTTTCTTT; CDR3 protein: CAISRAENTEAFF
J gene: TRBJ2-2; clone size: few; V gene: TRBV28; D gene: TRBD1; CDR3 DNA: TGTGCCAGCAAGGGACAGAGCTCGAACACCGGGGAGCTGTTTTTT; CDR3 protein: CASKGQSSNTGELFF
J gene: TRBJ1-2; clone size: .; V gene: TRBV19; D gene: .; CDR3 DNA: TGTGCCAGTAGCCCAACCCGACAGAACGGCTACACCTTC; CDR3 protein: CASSPTRQNGYTF
J gene: TRBJ1-1; clone size: many; V gene: TRBV20-1; D gene: .; CDR3 DNA: TGCAGTGCTAGTGGAGGCCCACACACTGAAGCTTTCTTT; CDR3 protein: CSASGGPHTEAFF
J gene: TRBJ2-1; clone size: many; V gene: TRBV7-2; D gene: TRBD1; CDR3 DNA: TGTGCCAGCACCCCGAGGCAGGGGGCAAATGAGCAGTTCTTC; CDR3 protein: CASTPRQGANEQFF
J gene: TRBJ2-2; clone size: .; V gene: TRBV20-1; D gene: .; CDR3 DNA: TGCAGTGCCCCCATGGGGGGGAACACCGGGGAGCTGTTTTTT; CDR3 protein: CSAPMGGNTGELFF
J gene: TRBJ2-2; clone size: .; V gene: TRBV4-1; D gene: .; CDR3 DNA: TGCGCCAGCAGCCAAGATCAGATAACCGGGGAGCTGTTTTTT; CDR3 protein: CASSQDQITGELFF
J gene: TRBJ2-7; clone size: many; V gene: TRBV25-1; D gene: TRBD2; CDR3 DNA: TGTGCCAGCAGTGAATCTTCAAGAGGGACTAGCGGGGGACCTTGGGAGCAGTACTTC; CDR3 protein: CASSESSRGTSGGPWEQYF
J gene: TRBJ2-4; clone size: few; V gene: TRBV6-6; D gene: .; CDR3 DNA: TGTGCCAGCACCGACCCTCGTGGGGGAGATATAGCCAAAAACATTCAGTACTTC; CDR3 protein: CASTDPRGGDIAKNIQYF
J gene: TRBJ2-1; clone size: few; V gene: TRBV20-1; D gene: .; CDR3 DNA: TGCAGTGCTAGGGCCCTGCGAGTGGGGCAGTTCTTC; CDR3 protein: CSARALRVGQFF
J gene: TRBJ1-1; clone size: many; V gene: TRBV29-1; D gene: TRBD1; CDR3 DNA: TGCAGCGTTGAAGCCGTCGGACAGGGGGAAATGAACACTGAAGCTTTCTTT; CDR3 protein: CSVEAVGQGEMNTEAFF
J gene: TRBJ1-5; clone size: many; V gene: TRBV6-6; D gene: .; CDR3 DNA: TGTGCCAGCGCAAAGTCCGACAGGCTCAATCAGCCCCAGCATTTT; CDR3 protein: CASAKSDRLNQPQHF
J gene: TRBJ2-5; clone size: few; V gene: TRBV6-1; D gene: .; CDR3 DNA: TGTGCCAGCAGTGAATGGCTACACCAGTACTTC; CDR3 protein: CASSEWLHQYF